What follows is one T cell receptor (beta chain) and its context. Assay: immunoSEQ multiplex PCR; the TCRdb copy retains only in-frame clones and omits some. The sample yields tens of thousands of clones, about 91% seen once. The sample is drawn from a study of blood T cell repertoires in COVID-19. The wider study: Whether acute or convalescent, the COVID-19 samples came from the United States, Italy and Spain. T cells, B-cell-depleted T cells, or PBMCs supplied cDNA or gDNA.

The sequenced sample consisted of peripheral blood. This TCR derives from a man in his 70s with active or convalescent COVID-19.

CDR3 nucleotide sequence: TGTGCCTGGAGTGTTGGACAGGGGGGGAATGAAAAACTGTTTTTT. It translates to CAWSVGQGGNEKLFF. The chain joins TRBV30 to TRBJ1-4; 10 nucleotides agree with TRBD1. Germline values: CDR1 GTSNPN, CDR2 SVGIG (reference sequence). V gave up 0 bases and J gave up 5 bases; unmatched junction bases: 3. The length of the CDR3 is 15 residues.